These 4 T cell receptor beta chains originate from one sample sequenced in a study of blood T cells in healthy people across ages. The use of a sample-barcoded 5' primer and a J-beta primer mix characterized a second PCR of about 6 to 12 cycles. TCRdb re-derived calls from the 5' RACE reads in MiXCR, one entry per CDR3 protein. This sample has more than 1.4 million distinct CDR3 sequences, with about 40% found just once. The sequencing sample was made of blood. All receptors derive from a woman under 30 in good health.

CDR3 protein: CASSEIGQGNYEQYF. CDR3 sequence (DNA): TGTGCCAGCAGTGAAATAGGACAGGGAAACTACGAGCAGTACTTC. The V gene is TRBV6-1, the J gene TRBJ2-7; 8 bases align to TRBD1. The V segment lost 2 bases and the J segment 3 bases; nucleotides outside the gene matches: 6. The CDR3 is made up of 15 amino acids. CDR1 MNHNS and CDR2 SASEGT come from the germline V gene.

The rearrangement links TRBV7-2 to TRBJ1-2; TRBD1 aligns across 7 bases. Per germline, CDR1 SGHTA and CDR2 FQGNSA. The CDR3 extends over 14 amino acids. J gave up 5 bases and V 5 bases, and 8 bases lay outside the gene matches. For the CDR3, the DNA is TGTGCCAGCAGCCCAAGGGACAGCTCATATGGCTACACCTTC. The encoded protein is CASSPRDSSYGYTF. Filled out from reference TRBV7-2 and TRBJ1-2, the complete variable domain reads GAGVSQSPSNKVTEKGKDVELRCDPISGHTALYWYRQSLGQGLEFLIYFQGNSAPDKSGLPSDRFSAERTGGSVSTLTIQRTQQEDSAVYLCASSPRDSSYGYTFGSGTRLTVV.

The CDR3 region is CASSDGQGPFSYNEQYF. The CDR3 DNA reads as TGTGCCAGCAGTGATGGACAGGGACCCTTCTCCTACAATGAGCAGTACTTC. V usage is TRBV12-3 or TRBV12-4 and J usage is TRBJ2-1, with TRBD1 matching over 8 bases. With the DNA end fitting TRBJ2-7 better, the J assignment may be wrong. The length of the CDR3 is 17 residues.

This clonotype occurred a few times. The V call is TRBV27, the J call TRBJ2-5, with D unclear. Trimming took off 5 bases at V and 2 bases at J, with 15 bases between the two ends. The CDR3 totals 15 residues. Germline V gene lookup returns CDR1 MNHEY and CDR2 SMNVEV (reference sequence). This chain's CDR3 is CASSPDAAMQETQYF. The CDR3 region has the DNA TGTGCCAGCAGTCCCGACGCAGCAATGCAAGAGACCCAGTACTTC.